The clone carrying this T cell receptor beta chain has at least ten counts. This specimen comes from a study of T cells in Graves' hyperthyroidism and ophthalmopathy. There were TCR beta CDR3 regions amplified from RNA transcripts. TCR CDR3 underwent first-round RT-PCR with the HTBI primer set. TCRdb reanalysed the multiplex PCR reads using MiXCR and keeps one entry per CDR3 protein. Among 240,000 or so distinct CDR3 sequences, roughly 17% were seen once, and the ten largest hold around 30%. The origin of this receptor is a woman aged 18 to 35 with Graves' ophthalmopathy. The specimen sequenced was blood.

As DNA, the CDR3 is TGTGCTAGTGTTCCGGGACACACTGGGGTTGAAGCTTTCTTT. Translation gives CASVPGHTGVEAFF. The genes are TRBV12-5 and TRBJ1-1; TRBD1 is a possible D gene (6 bases). Trimming removed 7 bases at V and 7 bases at J, with 19 bases between. CDR3 length equals 14 residues. CDR1 is LGHNT, CDR2 FRNRAP, per germline.